The 9 T cell receptor beta chains in this list originate from one sample, sequenced in a study of graft-versus-host responses after intestinal transplantation (dated by TCRdb to 2020 to 2023). Preparation of the library involved the immunoSEQ multiplex PCR assay. This immuneACCESS table, as held by TCRdb, lists in-frame sequences with V and J called but not all clones. Of the missing ones, under half trace to an unresolved V gene in checked studies; the others have no known cause. Counted in this sample were about 38,000 clones; roughly 95% of them appeared once. The top ten constitute 0.2% to 0.25% of the sample. No cognate antigen is known for these TCRs. Sample time point, as interpreted from the label and publication: cells obtained before transplantation from donor or recipient. The material was unstimulated CD4+ T cells sorted from spleen or lymph node cells, obtained before transplant. The receptors here all came from a human donor who was the organ donor for an intestinal transplant.

CDR3 coding DNA: TGTGCCAGTAGTATGCCCGGTTGGGAAGACACTGAAGCTTTCTTT. This sequence encodes CASSMPGWEDTEAFF. The chain joins TRBV19 to TRBJ1-1; D gene uncertain. V dropped 3 bases and J dropped 3 bases, with 14 bases sitting between them. Germline loops: CDR1 LNHDA, CDR2 SQIVND (reference sequence). CDR3 length: 15 amino acids.

The V and J genes are TRBV7-2 and TRBJ1-2; D is uncertain. This CDR3 spans 15 amino acids. Germline V gene sequence: CDR1 SGHTA, CDR2 FQGNSA. V shed 7 bases and J shed 0 bases, with 15 bases lying between them. The CDR3 spells CASTQYGEANYGYTF. The CDR3 nucleotides read TGTGCCAGCACCCAATACGGGGAAGCTAACTATGGCTACACCTTC.

The rearrangement links TRBV27 to TRBJ1-6; D is undetermined. The CDR3 is 12 amino acids. Trimming removed 4 bases at V and 8 bases at J, with 6 bases between. Germline values: CDR1 MNHEY, CDR2 SMNVEV (reference sequence). CDR3 bases: TGTGCCAGCAGTTCCACTGATTCACCCCTCCACTTT. As protein: CASSSTDSPLHF.

This chain joins TRBV13 and TRBJ1-2, with 7 bases aligning to TRBD1. Looked up from germline, CDR1 is PRHDT and CDR2 is FYEKMQ (reference sequence). The CDR3 contains 12 residues. The V gene end was trimmed by 5 bases and the J gene end by 6 bases; junction bases not matched to a gene: 3. CDR3 sequence reads: CASSLTGNGYTF. CDR3 DNA sequence: TGTGCCAGCAGCCTGACAGGGAATGGCTACACCTTC.

The chain employs TRBV27 and TRBJ1-5; D not resolved. V shed 5 bases and J shed 0 bases, with 14 bases lying between them. The CDR3 sequence is 16 residues long. The germline V gene has CDR1 MNHEY and CDR2 SMNVEV (reference sequence). The CDR3 protein is CASSPLWGNSNQPQHF. CDR3 DNA: TGTGCCAGCAGTCCCCTCTGGGGAAATAGCAATCAGCCCCAGCATTTT.

The genes are TRBV30 and TRBJ2-5; D remains ambiguous. The CDR3 loop spans 12 amino acids. The germline V gene has CDR1 GTSNPN and CDR2 SVGIG (reference sequence). V lost 4 bases and J lost 5, with 11 bases in between. The CDR3 spells CAWTKSRETQYF. The CDR3 DNA is TGTGCCTGGACCAAATCTCGGGAGACCCAGTACTTC. Complete variable domain (other parts from reference TRBV30 and TRBJ2-5): SQTIHQWPATLVQPVGSPLSLECTVEGTSNPNLYWYRQAAGRGLQLLFYSVGIGQISSEVPQNLSASRPQDRQFILSSKKLLLSDSGFYLCAWTKSRETQYFGPGTRLLVL.

The chain has TRBV10-2 and TRBJ1-5; D is undetermined. This CDR3 comprises 18 residues. Per the germline V gene, CDR1 is WSHSY and CDR2 is SAAADI. V was trimmed by 3 bases and J by 2 bases, leaving 20 bases between them. The CDR3 nucleotides are TGCGCCAGCAGTGAAGGGCATAGGCTAGCTTATCGCAATCAGCCCCAGCATTTT. Translation gives CASSEGHRLAYRNQPQHF.

The CDR3 DNA reads as TGTGCCAGCTCCCCGGGACTAGCGGGGGGAAATGAGCAGTTCTTC. Translated: CASSPGLAGGNEQFF. The rearrangement uses TRBV18 and TRBJ2-1; 15 nucleotides line up with TRBD2. This CDR3 is built from 15 residues. Germline loops: CDR1 KGHSH, CDR2 LQKENI. V shed 6 bases, J shed 7 bases, and the junction held 4 bases outside the gene matches.

The chain uses TRBV9 and TRBJ2-3, with D maybe TRBD2 (6 bases). The CDR3 contains 13 residues. Germline assignment: CDR1 SGDLS and CDR2 YYNGEE. Trimming cost V 5 bases and J 1 base, with 8 bases left between them. The CDR3 protein is CASSKRGTDTQYF. In DNA, the CDR3 is TGTGCCAGCAGTAAGCGGGGCACAGATACGCAGTATTTT. Full variable domain (outside the CDR3, taken from reference TRBV9 and TRBJ2-3): DSGVTQTPKHLITATGQRVTLRCSPRSGDLSVYWYQQSLDQGLQFLIQYYNGEERAKGNILERFSAQQFPDLHSELNLSSLELGDSALYFCASSKRGTDTQYFGPGTRLTVL.